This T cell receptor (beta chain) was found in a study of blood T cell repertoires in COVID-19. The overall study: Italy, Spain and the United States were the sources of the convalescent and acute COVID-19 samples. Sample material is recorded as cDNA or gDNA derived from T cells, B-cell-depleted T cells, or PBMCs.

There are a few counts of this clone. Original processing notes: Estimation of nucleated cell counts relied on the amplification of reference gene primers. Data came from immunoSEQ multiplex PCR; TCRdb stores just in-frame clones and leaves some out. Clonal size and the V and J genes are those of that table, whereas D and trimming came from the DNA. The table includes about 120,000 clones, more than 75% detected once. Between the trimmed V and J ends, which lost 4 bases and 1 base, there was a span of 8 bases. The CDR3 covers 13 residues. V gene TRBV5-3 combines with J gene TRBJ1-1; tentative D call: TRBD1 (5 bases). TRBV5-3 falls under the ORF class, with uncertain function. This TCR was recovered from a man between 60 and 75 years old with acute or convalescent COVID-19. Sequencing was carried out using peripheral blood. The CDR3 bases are TGTGCCAGAAGCCTAGGGGAGAACACTGAAGCTTTCTTT. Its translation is CARSLGENTEAFF.